This entry lists 25 T cell receptor beta chains sequenced from one sample in a study of identical twins. MiXCR was run by TCRdb on the 5' RACE reads, yielding one entry per CDR3 protein. The sample has 1,800,000 or so distinct CDR3 sequences; around a third are singletons. The sequenced sample consisted of cord blood. These TCRs come from a newborn girl in good health.

This clonotype has more than one count but fewer than ten. This chain connects TRBV7-2 to TRBJ1-1; D might be TRBD1 (6 bases). Trimming removed 7 bases at V and 7 bases at J, with 13 bases between. This CDR3 region has 12 residues. The germline gives CDR1 SGHTA, CDR2 FQGNSA. CDR3 nucleotide sequence: TGTGCCAGCACCGGGACACCGCTTGAAGCTTTCTTT. Protein product: CASTGTPLEAFF. Complete variable domain (other parts from reference TRBV7-2 and TRBJ1-1): GAGVSQSPSNKVTEKGKDVELRCDPISGHTALYWYRQSLGQGLEFLIYFQGNSAPDKSGLPSDRFSAERTGGSVSTLTIQRTQQEDSAVYLCASTGTPLEAFFGQGTRLTVV.

This clonotype was seen a few times. This chain uses TRBV5-1 with TRBJ1-1; unclear D gene. Germline assignment: CDR1 SGHRS and CDR2 YFSETQ. With 2 bases removed from V and 4 bases from J, the gap between germline ends came to 9 bases. This CDR3 spans 13 amino acids. CDR3 coding DNA: TGCGCCAGCAGCTTTAGGTGGGGCACTGAAGCTTTCTTT. This encodes CASSFRWGTEAFF.

This sequence joins TRBV12-3 or TRBV12-4 and TRBJ2-5; D is perhaps TRBD1 or TRBD2 (6 bases each). The J call may be in error: the DNA end matches TRBJ2-7 better. The CDR3 spans 13 residues. The CDR3 DNA is TGTGCCAGCAGGGGGGGCAGGTACCACGAGCAGTACTTC. This gives the protein CASRGGRYHEQYF.

This clonotype was recorded a few times. The rearrangement links TRBV2 to TRBJ1-5; unclear D gene. The length of the CDR3 is 15 residues. CDR1 SNHLY and CDR2 FYNNEI come from the germline V gene. V was shortened by 4 bases and J by 0 bases, with 10 bases between the two germline ends. The CDR3 bases are TGTGCCAGCAGTGCAAGGCAGATTAGCAATCAGCCCCAGCATTTT. This gives the protein CASSARQISNQPQHF.

Concerning this clonotype itself: Relative to the germline gene, one junction end is altered; a read error may explain this. The J gene is TRBJ2-3, the V gene TRBV28, with D tentatively TRBD1 or TRBD2 (6 bases each). The germline V gene encodes CDR1 MDHEN and CDR2 SYDVKM. The CDR3 spans 16 residues. This chain's CDR3 is CANSLWKGGSTDTQYF. CDR3 DNA sequence: TGTGCCAACAGTTTATGGAAGGGGGGATCCACAGATACGCAGTATTTT.

Details on this clonotype: Being one base from a much bigger clone, this may be a read error. The rearrangement links TRBV29-1 to TRBJ2-5, with 7 bases fitting TRBD1. V shed 3 bases and J 11 bases; nucleotides not matched to a gene: 12. This CDR3 is built from 13 residues. Germline loops: CDR1 SQVTM, CDR2 ANQGSEA. CDR3: CSVDRGKYNEQYF. The CDR3, as DNA: TGCAGCGTTGACAGGGGGAAGTACAATGAGCAGTACTTC.

The gene calls are TRBV10-3 and TRBJ1-1; 8 nucleotides line up with TRBD1. This CDR3 spans 14 amino acids. The V gene's germline CDR1 is ENHRY and CDR2 SYGVKD. V gave up 7 bases and J gave up 1 base; unmatched junction bases: 5. CDR3: CAITKTGANTEAFF. The CDR3 DNA follows: TGTGCCATCACCAAGACAGGGGCGAACACTGAAGCTTTCTTT.

This clonotype appeared many times. The rearrangement joins TRBV7-9 to TRBJ1-2, with D possibly being TRBD1 (6 bases). Germline V gives CDR1 SEHNR, CDR2 FQNEAQ (reference sequence). The CDR3 extends over 14 amino acids. V lost 1 base and J 3 bases, leaving 9 bases between the germline ends. The CDR3 DNA reads as TGTGCCAGCAGCTTAGGACAGGACTACTATGGCTACACCTTC. It codes for CASSLGQDYYGYTF.

This chain connects TRBV20-1 to TRBJ2-1; 9 bases match TRBD2. Near its end, the DNA agrees better with TRBJ2-7, so the J call may be wrong. Germline loops: CDR1 DFQATT, CDR2 SNEGSKA (reference sequence). The CDR3 is 15 residues long. CDR3 DNA sequence: TGCAGTGCTAGACCTACTAGCGGGCCCTACAATGAGCAGTACTTC. Translation gives CSARPTSGPYNEQYF.

The chain uses TRBV12-5 and TRBJ1-1; D call uncertain. CDR3 length equals 13 residues. Per germline, CDR1 LGHNT and CDR2 FRNRAP. Deletions cut 6 bases from V and 7 bases from J, with 15 bases between. CDR3 in amino acids: CASGFGESREAFF. For the CDR3, the DNA is TGTGCTAGTGGCTTTGGGGAAAGTCGTGAAGCTTTCTTT.

This clonotype occurred a few times. The chain has TRBV10-3 and TRBJ1-2; 7 nucleotides align to TRBD1. The trim removed 6 bases at V and 6 bases at J, leaving 7 bases unmatched. CDR1 is ENHRY, CDR2 SYGVKD, per germline. The CDR3 extends over 13 amino acids. CDR3 region: CAIRTGRSDGYTF. The CDR3 DNA sequence: TGTGCCATCAGGACAGGGAGGTCGGATGGCTACACCTTC.

The sample holds a few counts of this clonotype. The V gene is TRBV6-1, the J gene TRBJ2-1; D unresolved. The J call may be mistaken, given a closer DNA end match to TRBJ2-7. Looked up from germline, CDR1 is MNHNS and CDR2 is SASEGT. This CDR3 contains 14 residues. The CDR3 nucleotides read TGTGCCAGCAGTGAAGCCCTTAGGGTCAATGAGCAGTACTTC. The encoded protein is CASSEALRVNEQYF.

This clonotype was counted ten times or more. The chain couples TRBV20-1 to TRBJ2-3, with a weak D call TRBD2 (6 bases). The length of the CDR3 is 14 residues. Per germline, CDR1 DFQATT and CDR2 SNEGSKA (reference sequence). CDR3 region: CSKPAAGSTDTQYF. CDR3 nucleotides: TGCAGCAAACCAGCTGCGGGGAGCACAGATACGCAGTATTTT.

Turning to this clonotype: A read error may produce the germline difference seen at one junction end. This rearrangement joins TRBV3-1 to TRBJ2-1; 11 positions agree with TRBD2. Germline lookup yields CDR1 LGHDT and CDR2 YNNKEL (reference sequence). The CDR3 is 20 residues long. This CDR3 reads CASSQEFGTSGPGWYNEEFF. The CDR3 DNA follows: TGTGCCAGCAGCCAAGAATTTGGGACTAGCGGCCCCGGATGGTACAATGAGGAGTTCTTC.

The chain joins TRBV9 to TRBJ1-1, with a weak D call TRBD1 (5 bases). Germline V gene sequence: CDR1 SGDLS, CDR2 YYNGEE. CDR3 length equals 14 residues. Trimming took 4 bases from V and 0 from J, leaving 10 bases between them. CDR3 region: CASSRGVMNTEAFF. Here the CDR3 DNA reads TGTGCCAGCAGCCGAGGGGTCATGAACACTGAAGCTTTCTTT.

In its sample, this clonotype was seen a few times. The CDR3 nucleotides read TGTGCCAGCAGTCTCGGGACTAGCGACGAGCAGTACTTC. This encodes CASSLGTSDEQYF. The chain couples TRBV27 to TRBJ2-7, with 10 bases matching TRBD2. J lost 5 bases, V lost 5 bases, and 3 bases had no gene match. From germline, CDR1 is MNHEY and CDR2 SMNVEV (reference sequence). The CDR3 covers 13 residues.

This clonotype has at least ten counts. V is TRBV9 and J is TRBJ2-7, with TRBD2 as a possible D gene (5 bases). Trimming removed 2 bases from V and 0 bases from J, with 9 bases in between. CDR1 is SGDLS, CDR2 YYNGEE, per germline. The CDR3 has 14 residues. CDR3: CASSVGSASYEQYF. CDR3 DNA sequence: TGTGCCAGCAGCGTGGGTAGCGCCTCCTACGAGCAGTACTTC.

This clonotype was recorded many times. V usage is TRBV27 and J usage is TRBJ2-3; D ambiguous. Between the trimmed V and J ends, which lost 1 base and 2 bases, there was a span of 4 bases. Germline assignment: CDR1 MNHEY and CDR2 SMNVEV (reference sequence). This CDR3 has 13 residues. This CDR3 is CASSLFFTDTQYF. The CDR3 coding sequence is TGTGCCAGCAGTTTATTTTTCACAGATACGCAGTATTTT.

This rearrangement joins TRBV3-1 to TRBJ1-6, with unresolved D. The ends were cut back, 4 bases at V and 12 bases at J, with 13 bases in the middle. Germline V gene sequence: CDR1 LGHDT, CDR2 YNNKEL (reference sequence). This CDR3 is built from 13 residues. The CDR3 here is CASSPMKVGPLHF. The CDR3 DNA reads as TGTGCCAGCAGCCCCATGAAGGTAGGACCCCTCCACTTT.

The chain links TRBV18 to TRBJ2-7; D is perhaps TRBD1 or TRBD2 (5 bases each). V was shortened by 3 bases and J by 3 bases, with 12 bases between the two germline ends. Germline CDR1 KGHSH, CDR2 LQKENI. The CDR3 spans 14 residues. CDR3 region: CASSPRDGRYEQYF. The CDR3 DNA is TGTGCCAGCTCACCCCGGGACGGACGCTACGAGCAGTACTTC.

J is TRBJ2-7 and V is TRBV12-5; 9 nucleotides agree with TRBD2. There are 16 residues in the CDR3. J gave up 1 base and V 2 bases, and 6 bases lay outside the gene matches. CDR1 and CDR2 from the germline V gene are LGHNT and FRNRAP. CDR3 sequence reads: CASGLPRTSASYEQYF. DNA for the CDR3: TGTGCTAGTGGTTTGCCGAGGACTAGCGCTTCCTACGAGCAGTACTTC.

This clonotype came up many times. This sequence joins TRBV6-2 or TRBV6-3 and TRBJ1-5, with D tentatively TRBD1 (5 bases). The CDR3 extends over 15 amino acids. V was shortened by 6 bases and J by 1 base, with 13 bases between the two germline ends. Germline V gene data show CDR1 as MNHEY and CDR2 as SVGEGT. The CDR3 loop is CASRTGHFSNQPQHF. In DNA form, the CDR3 reads TGTGCCAGCAGGACGGGGCATTTCAGCAATCAGCCCCAGCATTTT.

The rearrangement links TRBV5-1 to TRBJ2-7; the D call may be TRBD1 or TRBD2 (6 bases each). From germline, CDR1 is SGHRS and CDR2 YFSETQ. The CDR3 contains 14 residues. With 4 bases removed from V and 0 bases from J, the gap between germline ends came to 11 bases. CDR3 nucleotides: TGCGCCAGCAGCGCGGAGGGACACTCCTACGAGCAGTACTTC. Its translation is CASSAEGHSYEQYF.

The chain joins TRBV20-1 to TRBJ2-7; 9 positions agree with TRBD2. The CDR3 consists of 15 residues. V was clipped by 1 base and J by 6 bases; unmatched bases: 10. Germline CDR1 reads DFQATT; CDR2 reads SNEGSKA (reference sequence). CDR3 nucleotide sequence: TGCAGTGCTAGAGTGCTAGCGGGAAGGGCTGGCGAGCAGTACTTC. Translated, it gives CSARVLAGRAGEQYF.

V is TRBV29-1 and J is TRBJ2-4; D tentatively reads TRBD1 or TRBD2 (6 bases each). V dropped 1 base and J dropped 13 bases, with 17 bases sitting between them. Looked up from germline, CDR1 is SQVTM and CDR2 is ANQGSEA. The CDR3 covers 13 residues. CDR3 sequence (DNA): TGCAGCGTTGAAGCTACTAGAAGGGGGGAGCAGTACTTC. It yields the protein CSVEATRRGEQYF.